This T cell receptor beta chain is from a study of blood T cells in healthy people across ages. General observations from the study: Versus aged donors, long-lived donors had higher diversity and more naive CD4+ cells. As age increased, TCR beta diversity per million T cells fell in a roughly linear fashion.

The CDR3 sequence is 15 residues long. V lost 1 base and J lost 4, with 13 bases in between. Germline V CDR1 and CDR2: MNHEY, SMNVEV (reference sequence). In the case of this clonotype: Its antigen remains unknown.

Then a second PCR, running about 6 to 12 cycles, was carried out with a sample-barcoded 5' primer and a J-beta primer mix. TCRdb analysed the 5' RACE reads with MiXCR anew, one entry per CDR3 protein. The table includes about 680,000 distinct CDR3 sequences, around 48% detected once. V and J are TRBV27 and TRBJ1-1, with D possibly being TRBD1 (5 bases). The clonotype originates from a woman aged 55-69 years in good health. The specimen was blood. The chain's CDR3 is CASSLFGGGSTEAFF. The CDR3 DNA sequence: TGTGCCAGCAGTTTATTTGGGGGGGGAAGCACTGAAGCTTTCTTT.